This T cell receptor beta chain comes out of a study of cytomegalovirus exposure and HLA in healthy donors. From germline, CDR1 is LGHNA and CDR2 YNFKEQ. Losses at the gene ends were 4 bases for V and 8 bases for J; bases not matched to a gene: 8. The CDR3 totals 14 residues. This PCR relied on a set of 60 Vbeta primers and 13 Jbeta primers. Generated by immunoSEQ multiplex PCR, the TCRdb table keeps only in-frame clones and is missing some. The sample contains about 50,000 clones, over 60% of which appear only once. This clone has a handful of counts. Its antigen is unknown. The study, taken as a whole, reports: Cytomegalovirus association was assigned to about 180 TCR beta chains. With high specificity and sensitivity, the classifier reportedly diagnosed cytomegalovirus status. An assumption of roughly uniform sequencing depth across donors underlay the presence/absence analyses. Previously analyzed data showed that most TCR beta V segments were productive at a frequency of about 87% or about 30%.

The V gene is TRBV4-2, the J gene TRBJ2-1, with 7 bases fitting TRBD1. The source of this sequence is a woman aged 50 to 60 in good health and CMV-seronegative. The sample was PBMCs. The CDR3 is CASSPTNRGHEQFF. The DNA of the CDR3 is TGTGCCAGCAGCCCTACCAACAGGGGTCATGAGCAGTTCTTC.